This T cell receptor beta chain is from a study of beta chain features in type 1 diabetes. Across the whole study: The patients were much like the healthy donors in age, gender and cell yields. All samples yielded 107,917,701 examined sorted cells. Findings of the study overall: Whether TCRB rearrangement is influenced by HLA type went unresolved here. Across all four CD4+ subsets, people with type 1 diabetes showed modestly shorter TCRB CDR3s.

The isolated RNA, all of it, was reverse transcribed, so expressed TCRB transcripts were what got sequenced. The assay was immunoSEQ multiplex PCR, and TCRdb's table has in-frame clones only and misses some. The sample carries 600,000 to 750,000 clones, approximately 13% recorded once. Of note for this clone: Antigen: not known.

This sequence originates from a man aged 30 to 39 with type 1 diabetes. The sequenced material came from naive CD4+ T cells from blood.

The CDR3: CASSLEPSGYGYTF. The CDR3 DNA is TGTGCCAGCAGCTTAGAGCCCTCAGGATATGGCTACACCTTC. V and J are TRBV11-2 and TRBJ1-2; D ambiguous. The germline V gene encodes CDR1 SGHAT and CDR2 FQNNGV. The CDR3 runs to 14 residues. Trimming removed 0 bases from V and 5 bases from J, with 10 bases in between.